Here is one T cell receptor beta chain with its context. Trimming pared 0 bases from V and 2 bases from J, leaving 9 bases between. The CDR3 is 15 residues long. Germline-derived CDR1 and CDR2 are MNHNY and SVGAGI (reference sequence). This sample was included in a study of OX40 agonist ivuxolimab in advanced cancers. On the study more broadly: Patients received ivuxolimab, an intravenous treatment, every 2 weeks at 0.01 to 10 mg/kg.

TCRdb keeps only in-frame clones here, not all; method: immunoSEQ multiplex PCR. The table records about 45,000 clones, approximately 82% of them present only once. If patients had autoimmune disease history or systemic immunosuppression, they were excluded. This chain connects TRBV6-6 to TRBJ2-3; no clear D gene. The sample in question was CD4+ or CD8+ T cells sorted from blood, obtained in a trial of the OX40 agonist ivuxolimab. This TCR came from an adult with an advanced solid tumor such as melanoma, head and neck, liver or kidney cancer. As DNA, the CDR3 is TGTGCCAGCAGTTACTCATGGGAAGTCACAGATACGCAGTATTTT. As protein: CASSYSWEVTDTQYF.